This entry features one T cell receptor (beta chain) sequence. Its antigen is currently unknown. This sample is drawn from a study of cytotoxic CD8 clonotypes in ibrutinib-treated CLL. Study-wide results and limits: Treatment saw public clonotypes, which were uncommon, either contract or stay stable.

Libraries were prepared by immunoSEQ multiplex PCR; TCRdb keeps only in-frame clonotypes and omits some of them. The repertoire holds about 76,000 clones, less than 90% seen once, with approximately 35% in the top ten. The clonotype was recovered from a human donor with chronic lymphocytic leukemia. Sequences were derived from PBMCs, sampled after 24 months of ibrutinib treatment.

In nucleotides, the CDR3 is TGTGCCAGGAGGACAGGACAGCATGAGCAGTTCTTC. As protein: CARRTGQHEQFF. The rearrangement uses TRBV21-1 and TRBJ2-1; TRBD1 is the table's D call, not checked against the DNA. TRBV21-1 is flagged as a pseudogene. This CDR3 has 12 residues.